These T cell receptor beta chains were read from a single sample in a study of identical twins. TCRdb itself ran the 5' RACE reads through MiXCR, one entry per CDR3 protein. The sample records hundreds of thousands of distinct CDR3 sequences, roughly 10% being singletons. This sample was shared with a second study, whose subject was yellow fever vaccine responses in identical twins.

The specimen was CD8+ T cells sorted from blood. Receptors originate from a woman between 18 and 29 years old in good health. The CDR3 runs from the conserved cysteine through the conserved F or W. A D gene is named only where the DNA matches it firmly. Size is stated for part of the rows, as once, few or many counts, or as a class when the clone is expanded.

TRBJ2-1 18 . . TRBV11-2 CASSLHPVEGAGYNEQFF TGTGCCAGCAGCTTACACCCGGTGGAGGGCGCAGGCTACAATGAGCAGTTCTTC
TRBJ2-7 14 . many TRBV7-9 CASSSPRDPTEQYF TGTGCCAGCAGCTCCCCCAGGGATCCAACGGAGCAGTACTTC
TRBJ1-1 13 . many TRBV12-3/TRBV12-4 CASSPQMNTEAFF TGTGCCAGCAGCCCCCAGATGAACACTGAAGCTTTCTTT
TRBJ2-1 14 . few TRBV4-3 CASSQGTSSNEQFF TGCGCCAGCAGCCAGGGGACGAGTAGTAATGAGCAGTTCTTC
TRBJ2-1 10 . . TRBV25-1 CATGVGEQFF TGTGCCACGGGGGTCGGGGAGCAGTTCTTC
TRBJ2-3 15 . few TRBV6-1 CASSGRGGDADTQYF TGTGCCAGCAGTGGAAGGGGCGGAGACGCAGATACGCAGTATTTT
TRBJ2-7 14 . many TRBV4-1 CASSQDTGVYEQYF TGCGCCAGCAGCCAAGATACCGGAGTCTACGAGCAGTACTTC
TRBJ2-2 17 . many TRBV6-5 CASSLRPQGKNTGELFF TGTGCCAGCAGTTTGCGCCCCCAGGGGAAAAACACCGGGGAGCTGTTTTTT
TRBJ1-1 19 . few TRBV4-2 CASSQAGEAGAIMNTEAFF TGTGCCAGCAGCCAAGCCGGGGAGGCAGGCGCCATTATGAACACTGAAGCTTTCTTT
TRBJ1-5 15 . few TRBV6-5 CASSVSVNSNQPQHF TGTGCCAGCAGTGTCTCAGTAAATAGCAATCAGCCCCAGCATTTT
TRBJ2-5 17 TRBD2 . TRBV7-9 CASSPGLAGGRGETQYF TGTGCCAGCAGCCCGGGACTAGCGGGGGGGCGAGGTGAGACCCAGTACTTC
TRBJ2-7 15 . . TRBV7-8 CASSLAGGSSYEQYF TGTGCCAGCAGCTTAGCGGGGGGATCCTCCTACGAGCAGTACTTC
TRBJ1-6 16 TRBD1 few TRBV10-3 CAISEFGQGEISPLHF TGTGCCATCAGTGAGTTTGGTCAGGGGGAAATTTCACCCCTCCACTTT